The source of this T cell receptor (beta chain) is a study of yellow fever vaccine responses in identical twins. The CDR3 has 11 residues. Germline V gene sequence: CDR1 ENHRY, CDR2 SYGVKD. TCRdb re-called the RT-PCR reads through MiXCR, storing one row per CDR3 protein. This table has 9,000 to 13,000 distinct CDR3 sequences, around 78% appearing once. This clonotype has only one observation. The input for sequencing was T cells from blood (PBMCs), unsorted or a sorted subset (not recorded which), taken before or after yellow fever vaccination (not recorded which). The receptor's source is a woman aged 18 to 35 who received the yellow fever vaccine. The rearrangement uses TRBV10-3 and TRBJ1-1; no clear D gene. In DNA, the CDR3 is TGTGGGTCAGGTAATTACACTGAAGCTTTCTTT. Its protein product is CGSGNYTEAFF.